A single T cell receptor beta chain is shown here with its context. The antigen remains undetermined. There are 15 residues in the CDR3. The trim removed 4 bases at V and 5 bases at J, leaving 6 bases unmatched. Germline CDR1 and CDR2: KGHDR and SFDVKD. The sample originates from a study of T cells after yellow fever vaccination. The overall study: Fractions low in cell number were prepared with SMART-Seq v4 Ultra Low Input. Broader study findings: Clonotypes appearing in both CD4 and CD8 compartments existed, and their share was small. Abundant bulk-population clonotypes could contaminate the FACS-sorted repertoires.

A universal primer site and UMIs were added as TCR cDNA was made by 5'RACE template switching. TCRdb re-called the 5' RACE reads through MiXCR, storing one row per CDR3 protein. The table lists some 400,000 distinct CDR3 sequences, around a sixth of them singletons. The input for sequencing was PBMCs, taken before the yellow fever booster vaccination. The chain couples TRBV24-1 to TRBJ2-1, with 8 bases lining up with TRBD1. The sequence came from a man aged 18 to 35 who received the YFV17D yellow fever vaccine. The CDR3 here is CATSDSGQGDNEQFF. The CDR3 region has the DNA TGTGCCACCAGTGACTCCGGACAGGGTGACAATGAGCAGTTCTTC.